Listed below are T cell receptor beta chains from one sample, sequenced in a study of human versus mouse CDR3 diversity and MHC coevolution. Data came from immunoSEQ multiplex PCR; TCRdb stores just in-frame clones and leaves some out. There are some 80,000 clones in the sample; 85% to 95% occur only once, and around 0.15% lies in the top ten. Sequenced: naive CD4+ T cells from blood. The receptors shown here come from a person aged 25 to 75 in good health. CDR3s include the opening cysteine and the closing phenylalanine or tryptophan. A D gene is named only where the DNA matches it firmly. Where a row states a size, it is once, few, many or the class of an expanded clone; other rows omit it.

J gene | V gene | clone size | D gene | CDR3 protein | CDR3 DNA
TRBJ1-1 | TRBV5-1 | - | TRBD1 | CASSLNKVYRDRKGMNTEAFF | TGCGCCAGCAGCTTAAACAAGGTTTACCGGGACAGGAAAGGCATGAACACTGAAGCTTTCTTT
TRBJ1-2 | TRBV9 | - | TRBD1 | CASRGTGEHYGYTF | TGTGCCAGCAGGGGGACAGGGGAACACTATGGCTACACCTTC
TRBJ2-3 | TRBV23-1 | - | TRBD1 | CASSRKTGGTDTQYF | TGCGCCAGCAGTCGAAAGACAGGGGGGACAGATACGCAGTATTTT
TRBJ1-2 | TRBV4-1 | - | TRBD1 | CASSQEVEGTAYGYTF | TGCGCCAGCAGCCAAGAGGTTGAAGGGACAGCCTATGGCTACACCTTC
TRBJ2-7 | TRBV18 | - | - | CASSPPAANSYEQYF | TGTGCCAGCTCACCACCGGCAGCGAACTCTTACGAGCAGTACTTC
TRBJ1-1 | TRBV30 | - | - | CASSLQNTEAFF | TGTGCCTCCAGTTTACAGAACACTGAAGCTTTCTTT
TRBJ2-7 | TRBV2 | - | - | CASRETGTLLYEQYF | TGTGCCAGCAGAGAGACAGGGACTCTTCTCTACGAGCAGTACTTC
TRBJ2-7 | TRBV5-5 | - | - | CASSLERQPFYEQYF | TGTGCCAGCAGCTTGGAGAGACAGCCCTTCTACGAGCAGTACTTC
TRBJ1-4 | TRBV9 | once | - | CASSVEARGTNEKLFF | TGTGCCAGCAGCGTAGAGGCCAGGGGAACTAATGAAAAACTGTTTTTT
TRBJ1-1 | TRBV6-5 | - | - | CASSSGPGTEAFF | TGTGCCAGCAGTTCGGGTCCGGGCACTGAAGCTTTCTTT
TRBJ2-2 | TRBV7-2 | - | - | CASSTSGTLTGELFF | TGTGCCAGCAGTACGTCAGGGACACTCACCGGGGAGCTGTTTTTT
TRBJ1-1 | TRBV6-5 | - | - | CASSYEGRANTEAFF | TGTGCCAGCAGTTACGAAGGCAGGGCGAACACTGAAGCTTTCTTT
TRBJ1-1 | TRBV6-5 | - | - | CASRGHLPTEAFF | TGTGCCAGCAGGGGACACCTTCCCACTGAAGCTTTCTTT
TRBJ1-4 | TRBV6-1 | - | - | CASSGRVIRGEKLFF | TGTGCCAGCAGTGGGCGGGTAATTAGAGGAGAAAAACTGTTTTTT
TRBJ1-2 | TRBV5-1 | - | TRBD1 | CASGTASFNYGYTF | TGCGCCAGCGGGACAGCCTCTTTTAACTATGGCTACACCTTC
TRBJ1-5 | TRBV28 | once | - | CASNPIATGNNQPQHF | TGTGCCAGCAACCCTATAGCCACAGGGAACAATCAGCCCCAGCATTTT